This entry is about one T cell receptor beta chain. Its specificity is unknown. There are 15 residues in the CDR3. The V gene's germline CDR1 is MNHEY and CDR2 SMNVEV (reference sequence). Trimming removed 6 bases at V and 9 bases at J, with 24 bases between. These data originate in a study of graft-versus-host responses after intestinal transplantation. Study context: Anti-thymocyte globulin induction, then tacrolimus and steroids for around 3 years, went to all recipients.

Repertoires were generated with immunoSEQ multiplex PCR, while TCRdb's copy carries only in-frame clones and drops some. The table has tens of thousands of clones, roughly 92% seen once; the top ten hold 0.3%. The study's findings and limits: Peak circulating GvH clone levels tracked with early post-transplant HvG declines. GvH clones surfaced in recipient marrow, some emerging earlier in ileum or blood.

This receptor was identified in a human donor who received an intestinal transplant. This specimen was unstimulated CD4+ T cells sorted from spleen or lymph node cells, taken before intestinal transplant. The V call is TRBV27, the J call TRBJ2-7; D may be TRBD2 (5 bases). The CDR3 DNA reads TGTGCCAGCAGACCCACCCGGGGTTTAGGGCATACGCAGTACTTC. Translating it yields CASRPTRGLGHTQYF.